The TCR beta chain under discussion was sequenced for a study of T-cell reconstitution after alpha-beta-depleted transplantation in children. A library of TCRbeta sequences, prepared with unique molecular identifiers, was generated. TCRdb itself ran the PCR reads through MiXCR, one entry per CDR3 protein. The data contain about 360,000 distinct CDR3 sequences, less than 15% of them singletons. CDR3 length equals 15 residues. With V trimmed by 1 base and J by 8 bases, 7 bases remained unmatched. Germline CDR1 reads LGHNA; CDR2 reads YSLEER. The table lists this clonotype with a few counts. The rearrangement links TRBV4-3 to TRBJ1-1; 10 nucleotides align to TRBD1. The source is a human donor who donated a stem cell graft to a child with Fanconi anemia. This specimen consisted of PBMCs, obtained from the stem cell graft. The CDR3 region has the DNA TGCGCCAGCAGCCAAGCCTGGGACAGGGGCTTAGAAGCTTTCTTT. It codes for CASSQAWDRGLEAFF.